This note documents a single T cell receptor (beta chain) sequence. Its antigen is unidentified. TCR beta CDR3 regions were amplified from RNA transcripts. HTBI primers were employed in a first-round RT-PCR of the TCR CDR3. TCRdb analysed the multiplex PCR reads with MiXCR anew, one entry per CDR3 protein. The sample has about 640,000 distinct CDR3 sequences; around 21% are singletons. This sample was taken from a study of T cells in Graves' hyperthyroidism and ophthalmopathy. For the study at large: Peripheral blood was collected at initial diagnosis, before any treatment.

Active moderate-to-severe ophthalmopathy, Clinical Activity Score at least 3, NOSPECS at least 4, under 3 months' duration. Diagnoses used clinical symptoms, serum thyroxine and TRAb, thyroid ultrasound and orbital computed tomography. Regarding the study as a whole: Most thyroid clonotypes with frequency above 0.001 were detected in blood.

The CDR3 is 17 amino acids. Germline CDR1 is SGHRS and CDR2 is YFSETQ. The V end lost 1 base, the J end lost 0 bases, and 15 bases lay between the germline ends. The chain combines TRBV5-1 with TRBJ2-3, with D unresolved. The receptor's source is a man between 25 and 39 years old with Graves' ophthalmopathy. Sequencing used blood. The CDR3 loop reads CASSLRAGRSSTDTQYF. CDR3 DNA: TGCGCCAGCAGCTTGAGGGCAGGACGTTCTAGCACAGATACGCAGTATTTT. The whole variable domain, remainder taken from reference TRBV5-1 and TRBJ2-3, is KAGVTQTPRYLIKTRGQQVTLSCSPISGHRSVSWYQQTPGQGLQFLFEYFSETQRNKGNFPGRFSGRQFSNSRSEMNVSTLELGDSALYLCASSLRAGRSSTDTQYFGPGTRLTVL.